These T cell receptor beta chains were read from a single sample in a study of radiotherapy plus CTLA-4 blockade in lung cancer. Assay: immunoSEQ multiplex PCR; the TCRdb copy retains only in-frame clones and omits some. The table has around 110,000 clones, 90% seen once. Sequences were derived from peripheral blood, sampled from a patient treated with radiotherapy plus ipilimumab. These receptors came from a human donor with non-small cell lung cancer that progressed on radiotherapy plus ipilimumab. The CDR3 runs from the conserved cysteine through the conserved F or W. A D gene is named only where the DNA matches it firmly. For some rows the clone size is stated as once, few or many, or as a class when expanded; others skip it.

j_gene: TRBJ1-2
abundance: NA
d_gene: NA
v_gene: TRBV19
CDR3aa: CASTEVQGKGYTF
CDR3nt: TGTGCCAGTACCGAGGTTCAGGGCAAGGGCTACACCTTC

j_gene: TRBJ2-7
abundance: NA
d_gene: TRBD1
v_gene: TRBV2
CDR3aa: CASSGVLGTVSTYEQYF
CDR3nt: TGTGCCAGCAGTGGGGTTTTAGGGACAGTCAGCACCTACGAGCAGTACTTC

j_gene: TRBJ1-1
abundance: NA
d_gene: TRBD1
v_gene: TRBV6-6
CDR3aa: CASIGGWEAFF
CDR3nt: TGTGCCAGCATAGGGGGCTGGGAAGCTTTCTTT

j_gene: TRBJ1-1
abundance: NA
d_gene: NA
v_gene: TRBV14
CDR3aa: CASSPQGGTEAFF
CDR3nt: TGTGCCAGCAGCCCACAGGGAGGCACTGAAGCTTTCTTT

j_gene: TRBJ1-1
abundance: once
d_gene: NA
v_gene: TRBV9
CDR3aa: CASSLGTLSEAFF
CDR3nt: TGTGCCAGCAGTCTGGGGACACTCTCCGAAGCTTTCTTT

j_gene: TRBJ2-7
abundance: NA
d_gene: NA
v_gene: TRBV5-1
CDR3aa: CASSLEPSAFYEQYF
CDR3nt: TGCGCCAGCAGCTTGGAACCTAGCGCTTTCTACGAGCAGTACTTC

j_gene: TRBJ2-1
abundance: NA
d_gene: TRBD1
v_gene: TRBV5-1
CDR3aa: CASSSDRVAQFF
CDR3nt: TGCGCCAGCAGCTCGGACAGGGTTGCGCAGTTCTTC

j_gene: TRBJ2-5
abundance: once
d_gene: NA
v_gene: TRBV11-2
CDR3aa: CASSLGQGGETQYF
CDR3nt: TGTGCCAGCAGCTTAGGACAGGGAGGGGAGACCCAGTACTTC

j_gene: TRBJ2-3
abundance: NA
d_gene: TRBD2
v_gene: TRBV9
CDR3aa: CASSVGLAGESTDTQYF
CDR3nt: TGTGCCAGCAGCGTAGGACTAGCGGGGGAGAGCACAGATACGCAGTATTTT

j_gene: TRBJ2-2
abundance: NA
d_gene: TRBD2
v_gene: TRBV30
CDR3aa: CAWSRGVNRGELFF
CDR3nt: TGTGCCTGGAGCCGGGGGGTAAACAGAGGGGAGCTGTTTTTT

j_gene: TRBJ2-1
abundance: NA
d_gene: NA
v_gene: TRBV4-1
CDR3aa: CASSCTSSNCEQFF
CDR3nt: TGCGCCAGCAGCTGTACCTCTAGTAACTGCGAGCAGTTCTTC

j_gene: TRBJ2-2
abundance: NA
d_gene: NA
v_gene: TRBV27
CDR3aa: CASRRGQNTGELFF
CDR3nt: TGTGCCAGCAGAAGGGGACAGAACACCGGGGAGCTGTTTTTT

j_gene: TRBJ1-1
abundance: NA
d_gene: NA
v_gene: TRBV20-1
CDR3aa: CSARGVTEAFF
CDR3nt: TGCAGTGCTAGGGGGGTCACTGAAGCTTTCTTT

j_gene: TRBJ2-7
abundance: NA
d_gene: NA
v_gene: TRBV14
CDR3aa: CASSQDRGGEQYF
CDR3nt: TGTGCCAGCAGCCAAGATAGAGGAGGGGAGCAGTACTTC

j_gene: TRBJ2-1
abundance: NA
d_gene: TRBD2
v_gene: TRBV11-2
CDR3aa: CASSLEGGRHNEQFF
CDR3nt: TGTGCCAGCAGCTTAGAGGGCGGGAGGCACAATGAGCAGTTCTTC

j_gene: TRBJ1-5
abundance: NA
d_gene: NA
v_gene: TRBV15
CDR3aa: CATSRDRALLLTNQPQHF
CDR3nt: TGTGCCACCAGCAGAGATCGAGCACTCCTACTAACCAATCAGCCCCAGCATTTT

j_gene: TRBJ2-2
abundance: NA
d_gene: TRBD2
v_gene: TRBV11-2
CDR3aa: CASSLITSGRLIPRGELFF
CDR3nt: TGTGCCAGCAGCTTAATAACTAGCGGGAGACTAATACCCCGGGGGGAGCTGTTTTTT

j_gene: TRBJ1-1
abundance: NA
d_gene: NA
v_gene: TRBV4-1
CDR3aa: CASSQAEGMGTEAFF
CDR3nt: TGCGCCAGCAGCCAAGCGGAGGGGATGGGCACTGAAGCTTTCTTT

j_gene: TRBJ1-2
abundance: NA
d_gene: TRBD1
v_gene: TRBV19
CDR3aa: CATGQGLGYTF
CDR3nt: TGTGCCACGGGACAGGGTCTTGGCTACACCTTC

j_gene: TRBJ2-7
abundance: NA
d_gene: TRBD2
v_gene: TRBV15
CDR3aa: CATSRDLPGLDNEQYF
CDR3nt: TGTGCCACCAGCAGAGATCTTCCGGGACTAGATAACGAGCAGTACTTC

j_gene: TRBJ2-1
abundance: NA
d_gene: NA
v_gene: TRBV13
CDR3aa: CASSFATTQNEQFF
CDR3nt: TGTGCCAGCAGCTTCGCGACTACCCAGAATGAGCAGTTCTTC

j_gene: TRBJ2-6
abundance: once
d_gene: NA
v_gene: TRBV5-1
CDR3aa: CASLSGANVLTF
CDR3nt: TGCGCCAGCCTGAGTGGGGCCAACGTCCTGACTTTC